The present T cell receptor beta chain was sequenced within a study of T-cell reconstitution after alpha-beta-depleted transplantation in children (TCRdb year 2016). Describing the broader study: The study quantitatively tracked T-cell immune reconstitution after TCRalphabeta/CD19-depleted allogeneic hematopoietic cell transplantation in children using TCR repertoire profiling.

The treatment or condition label on this specimen signifies: allogeneic hematopoietic cell transplantation with graft depleted of TCRalphabeta T cells and CD19 B cells. The children who served as transplant recipients had been given grafts of TCRalphabeta/CD19-depleted allogeneic hematopoietic cells. The CDR3, cysteine through phenylalanine, is 14 amino acids long. The kept DNA is CDR3 alone, 42 bases in frame from the first base. V and J are truncated by 6 bases and 0 bases respectively, leaving an intervening sequence of 12 bases. Based on the germline V gene, the CDR1 and CDR2 sequences are SGHVS and FQNEAQ. General findings and caveats noted by the study authors: In some patients, high TCRbeta diversity at day 60 was attributed to recipient T cells and intrathymic progenitors that had survived conditioning. Apparently early alphabetaT-cell count recovery about two months after transplant reportedly relied on only several hundred rapidly expanded clones derived from non-depleted graft cells. Hyperexpanded clone frequencies declined over subsequent months; after one year, T-cell counts and TCRbeta diversity were mostly attributed to newly produced T cells.

As regards this clonotype: There is no known antigen for this receptor. No qualities accompany the bases; no much larger clone lies one base away.

The library relied on PCR. TCRdb shows the sequencer as Illumina HiSeq 2500. Molecular barcoding was employed in the preparation of TCR libraries, with unique molecular identifiers being used to normalize TCRbeta repertoire quantification. In TCRdb, the public reads were trimmed at Q25 with fastp and aligned with MiXCR, with productive beta chains retained. Rows are combined by CDR3 protein, so each entry shows the most common genes and DNA. This sample lists about 980,000 distinct CDR3 sequences; 25% to 35% were detected once. The leading ten clones occupy roughly 31% of the sample. The rearranged segments are TRBV7-8 and TRBJ2-7; the D gene assignment is perhaps TRBD1 or TRBD2, with each matching 6 bases. The TCR sequence derives from a boy under two years old who had a stem cell transplant for SCID, so the T cells may come from the graft donor. Sequences were derived from PBMCs, mostly from graft donor cells, sampled 360 days after TCRalphabeta/CD19-depleted stem cell transplant. At the DNA level, the sequence is TGTGCCAGCAGGAAGGGGGGTGCCTCCTACGAGCAGTACTTC. It translates to CASRKGGASYEQYF.